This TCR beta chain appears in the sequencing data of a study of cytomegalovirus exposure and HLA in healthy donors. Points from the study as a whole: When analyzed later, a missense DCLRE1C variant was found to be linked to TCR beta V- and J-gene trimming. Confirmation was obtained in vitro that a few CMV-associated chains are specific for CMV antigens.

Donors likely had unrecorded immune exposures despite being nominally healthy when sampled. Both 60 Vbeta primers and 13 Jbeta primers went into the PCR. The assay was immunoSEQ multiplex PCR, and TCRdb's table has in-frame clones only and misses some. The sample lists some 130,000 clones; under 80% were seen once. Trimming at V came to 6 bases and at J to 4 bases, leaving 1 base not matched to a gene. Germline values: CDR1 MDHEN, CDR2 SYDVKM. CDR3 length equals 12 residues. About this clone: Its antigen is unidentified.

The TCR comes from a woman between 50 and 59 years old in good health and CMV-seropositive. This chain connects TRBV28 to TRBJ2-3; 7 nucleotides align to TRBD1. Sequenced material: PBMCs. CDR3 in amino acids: CASRGQPDTQYF. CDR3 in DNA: TGTGCCAGCAGGGGACAGCCAGATACGCAGTATTTT.